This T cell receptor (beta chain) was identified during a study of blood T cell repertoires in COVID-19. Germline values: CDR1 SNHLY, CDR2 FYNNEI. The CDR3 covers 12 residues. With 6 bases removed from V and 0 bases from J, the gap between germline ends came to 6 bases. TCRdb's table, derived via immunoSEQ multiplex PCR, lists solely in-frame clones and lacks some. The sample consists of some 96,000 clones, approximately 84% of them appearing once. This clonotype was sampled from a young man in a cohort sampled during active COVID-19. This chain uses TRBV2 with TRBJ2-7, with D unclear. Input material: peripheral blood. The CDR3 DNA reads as TGTGCCAGCAGGAGGTTCTCCTACGAGCAGTACTTC. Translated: CASRRFSYEQYF. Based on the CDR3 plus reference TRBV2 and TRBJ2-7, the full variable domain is EPEVTQTPSHQVTQMGQEVILRCVPISNHLYFYWYRQILGQKVEFLVSFYNNEISEKSEIFDDQFSVERPDGSNFTLKIRSTKLEDSAMYFCASRRFSYEQYFGPGTRLTVT.